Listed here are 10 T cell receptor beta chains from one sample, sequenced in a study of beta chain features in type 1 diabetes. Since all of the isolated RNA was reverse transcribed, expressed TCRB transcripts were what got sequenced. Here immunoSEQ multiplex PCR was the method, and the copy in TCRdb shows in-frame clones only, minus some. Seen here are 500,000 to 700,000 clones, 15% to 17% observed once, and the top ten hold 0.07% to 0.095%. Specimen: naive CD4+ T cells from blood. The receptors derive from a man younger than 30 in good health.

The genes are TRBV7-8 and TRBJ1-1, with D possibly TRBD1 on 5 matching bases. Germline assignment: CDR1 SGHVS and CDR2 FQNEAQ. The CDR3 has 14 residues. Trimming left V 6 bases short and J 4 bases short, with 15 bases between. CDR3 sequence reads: CASRQTIQGTEAFF. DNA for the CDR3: TGTGCCAGCAGACAGACCATCCAGGGCACTGAAGCTTTCTTT.

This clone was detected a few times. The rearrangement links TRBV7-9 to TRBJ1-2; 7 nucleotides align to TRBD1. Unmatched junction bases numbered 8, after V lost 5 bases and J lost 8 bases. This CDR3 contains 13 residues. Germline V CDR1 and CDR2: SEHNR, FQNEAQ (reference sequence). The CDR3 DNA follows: TGTGCCAGCAGCCGATCAGGGGGAAACGGCTACACCTTC. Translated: CASSRSGGNGYTF. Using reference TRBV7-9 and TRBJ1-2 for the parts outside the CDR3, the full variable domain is DTGVSQNPRHKITKRGQNVTFRCDPISEHNRLYWYRQTLGQGPEFLTYFQNEAQLEKSRLLSDRFSAERPKGSFSTLEIQRTEQGDSAMYLCASSRSGGNGYTFGSGTRLTVV.

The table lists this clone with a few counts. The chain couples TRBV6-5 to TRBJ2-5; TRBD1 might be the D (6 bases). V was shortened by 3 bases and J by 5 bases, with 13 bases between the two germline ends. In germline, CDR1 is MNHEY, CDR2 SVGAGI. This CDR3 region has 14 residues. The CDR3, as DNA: TGTGCCAGCAGTTATTGGGGGCGCGTCGAGACCCAGTACTTC. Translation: CASSYWGRVETQYF.

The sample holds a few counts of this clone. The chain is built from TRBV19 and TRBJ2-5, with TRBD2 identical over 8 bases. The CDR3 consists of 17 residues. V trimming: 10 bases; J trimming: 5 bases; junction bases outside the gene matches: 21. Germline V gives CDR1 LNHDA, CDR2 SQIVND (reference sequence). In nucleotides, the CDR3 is TGTGCCACCCAGAGGCGGGGGGTCCCTCGAGGCTTTGAGACCCAGTACTTC. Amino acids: CATQRRGVPRGFETQYF.

The CDR3 loop is CASSAGQGSYNEQFF. In DNA, the CDR3 is TGTGCCAGCAGCGCCGGGCAGGGCTCCTACAATGAGCAGTTCTTC. The chain uses TRBV7-2 and TRBJ2-1, with D perhaps matching TRBD1 (5 bases). Germline CDR1 SGHTA, CDR2 FQGNSA. The CDR3 is 15 residues long. Between the trimmed V and J ends, which lost 5 bases and 0 bases, there was a span of 11 bases. Full variable domain (remainder filled in from reference TRBV7-2 and TRBJ2-1): GAGVSQSPSNKVTEKGKDVELRCDPISGHTALYWYRQSLGQGLEFLIYFQGNSAPDKSGLPSDRFSAERTGGSVSTLTIQRTQQEDSAVYLCASSAGQGSYNEQFFGPGTRLTVL.

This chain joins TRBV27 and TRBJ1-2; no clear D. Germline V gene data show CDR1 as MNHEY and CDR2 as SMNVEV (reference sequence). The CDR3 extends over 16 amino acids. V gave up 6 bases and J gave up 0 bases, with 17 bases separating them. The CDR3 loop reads CASSRGISPANYGYTF. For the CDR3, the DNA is TGTGCCAGCAGCAGAGGGATTAGCCCAGCTAACTATGGCTACACCTTC.

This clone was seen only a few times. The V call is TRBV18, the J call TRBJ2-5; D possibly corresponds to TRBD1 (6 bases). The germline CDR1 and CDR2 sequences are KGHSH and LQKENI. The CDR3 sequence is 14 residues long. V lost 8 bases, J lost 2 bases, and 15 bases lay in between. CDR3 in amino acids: CASRGQIRQETQYF. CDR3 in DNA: TGTGCCAGCCGAGGACAGATACGACAAGAGACCCAGTACTTC. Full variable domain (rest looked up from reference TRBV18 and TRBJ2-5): NAGVMQNPRHLVRRRGQEARLRCSPMKGHSHVYWYRQLPEEGLKFMVYLQKENIIDESGMPKERFSAEFPKEGPSILRIQQVVRGDSAAYFCASRGQIRQETQYFGPGTRLLVL.

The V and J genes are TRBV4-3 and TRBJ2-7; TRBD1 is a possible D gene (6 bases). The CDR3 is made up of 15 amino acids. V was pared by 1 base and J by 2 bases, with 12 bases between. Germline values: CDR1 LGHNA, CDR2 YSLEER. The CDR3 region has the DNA TGCGCCAGCAGCCAAGCCCTCGGGACACCCTACGAGCAGTACTTC. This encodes CASSQALGTPYEQYF.

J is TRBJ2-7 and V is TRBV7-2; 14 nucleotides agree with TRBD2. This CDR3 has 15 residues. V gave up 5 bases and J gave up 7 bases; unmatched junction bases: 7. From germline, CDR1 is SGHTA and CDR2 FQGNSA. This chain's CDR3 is CASSPWTSGRNEQYF. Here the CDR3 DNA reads TGTGCCAGCAGCCCCTGGACTAGCGGGAGGAATGAGCAGTACTTC. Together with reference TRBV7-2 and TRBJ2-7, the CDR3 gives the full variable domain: GAGVSQSPSNKVTEKGKDVELRCDPISGHTALYWYRQSLGQGLEFLIYFQGNSAPDKSGLPSDRFSAERTGGSVSTLTIQRTQQEDSAVYLCASSPWTSGRNEQYFGPGTRLTVT.

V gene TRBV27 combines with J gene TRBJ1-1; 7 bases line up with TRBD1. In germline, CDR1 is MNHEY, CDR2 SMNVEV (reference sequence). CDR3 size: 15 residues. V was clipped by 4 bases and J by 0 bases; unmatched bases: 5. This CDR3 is CASSSPGTVNTEAFF. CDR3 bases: TGTGCCAGCAGTTCTCCCGGGACAGTGAACACTGAAGCTTTCTTT.